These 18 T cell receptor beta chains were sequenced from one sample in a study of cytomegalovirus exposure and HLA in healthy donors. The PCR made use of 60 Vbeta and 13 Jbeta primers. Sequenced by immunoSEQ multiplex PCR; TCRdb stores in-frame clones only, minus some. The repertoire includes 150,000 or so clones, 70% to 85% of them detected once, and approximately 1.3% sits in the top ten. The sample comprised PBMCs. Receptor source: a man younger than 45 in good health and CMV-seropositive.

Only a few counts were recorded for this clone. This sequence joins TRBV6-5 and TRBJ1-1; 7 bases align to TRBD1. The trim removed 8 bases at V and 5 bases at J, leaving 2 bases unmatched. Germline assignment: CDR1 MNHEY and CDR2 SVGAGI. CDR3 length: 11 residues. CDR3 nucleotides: TGTGCCAGCGAACAGGGGACTGAAGCTTTCTTT. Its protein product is CASEQGTEAFF.

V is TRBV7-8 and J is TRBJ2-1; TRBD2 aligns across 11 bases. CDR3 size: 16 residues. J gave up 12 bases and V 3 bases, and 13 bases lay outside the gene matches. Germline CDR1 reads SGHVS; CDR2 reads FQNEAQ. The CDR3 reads CASSFSLTSGAPWQFF. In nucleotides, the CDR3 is TGTGCCAGCAGCTTTAGCCTGACTAGCGGGGCCCCTTGGCAGTTCTTC.

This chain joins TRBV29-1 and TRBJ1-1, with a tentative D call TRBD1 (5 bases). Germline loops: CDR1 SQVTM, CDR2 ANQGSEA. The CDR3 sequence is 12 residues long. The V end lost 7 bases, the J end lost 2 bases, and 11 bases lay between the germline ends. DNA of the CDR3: TGCAGCGGAGGACACTCAAACACTGAAGCTTTCTTT. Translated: CSGGHSNTEAFF.

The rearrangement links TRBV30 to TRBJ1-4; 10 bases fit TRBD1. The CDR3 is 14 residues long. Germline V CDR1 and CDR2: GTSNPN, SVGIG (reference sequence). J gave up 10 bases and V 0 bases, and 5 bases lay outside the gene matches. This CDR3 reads CAWSVWTGGGKLFF. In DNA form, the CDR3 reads TGTGCCTGGAGTGTTTGGACAGGGGGTGGAAAACTGTTTTTT.

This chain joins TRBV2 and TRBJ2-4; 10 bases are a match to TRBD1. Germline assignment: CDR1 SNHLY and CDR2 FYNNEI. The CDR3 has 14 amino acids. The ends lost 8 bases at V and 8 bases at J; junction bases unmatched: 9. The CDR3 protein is CASRVTGGVDIQYF. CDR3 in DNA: TGTGCCAGCCGCGTGACAGGGGGCGTAGACATTCAGTACTTC.

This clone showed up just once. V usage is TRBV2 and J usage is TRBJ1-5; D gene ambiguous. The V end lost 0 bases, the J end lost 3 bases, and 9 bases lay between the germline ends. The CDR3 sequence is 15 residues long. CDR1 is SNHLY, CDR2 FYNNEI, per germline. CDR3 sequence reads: CASSEARQYNQPQHF. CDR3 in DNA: TGTGCCAGCAGTGAAGCCCGCCAGTACAATCAGCCCCAGCATTTT.

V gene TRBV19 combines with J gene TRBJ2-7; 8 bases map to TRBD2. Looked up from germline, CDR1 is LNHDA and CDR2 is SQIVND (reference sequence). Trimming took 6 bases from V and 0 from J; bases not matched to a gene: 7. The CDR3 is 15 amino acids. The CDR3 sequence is CASSQLAESSYEQYF. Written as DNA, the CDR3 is TGTGCCAGTAGCCAACTAGCGGAGAGCTCCTACGAGCAGTACTTC. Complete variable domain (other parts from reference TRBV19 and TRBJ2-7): DGGITQSPKYLFRKEGQNVTLSCEQNLNHDAMYWYRQDPGQGLRLIYYSQIVNDFQKGDIAEGYSVSREKKESFPLTVTSAQKNPTAFYLCASSQLAESSYEQYFGPGTRLTVT.

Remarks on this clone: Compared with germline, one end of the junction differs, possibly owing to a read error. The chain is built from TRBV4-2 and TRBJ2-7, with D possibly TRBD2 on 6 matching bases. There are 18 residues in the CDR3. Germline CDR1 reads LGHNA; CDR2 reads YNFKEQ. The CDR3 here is CASRQVDGSATVPYEQYF. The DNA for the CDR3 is TGTGCCAGCAGGCAAGTGGACGGGAGCGCAACTGTACCCTACGAGCAGTACTTC.

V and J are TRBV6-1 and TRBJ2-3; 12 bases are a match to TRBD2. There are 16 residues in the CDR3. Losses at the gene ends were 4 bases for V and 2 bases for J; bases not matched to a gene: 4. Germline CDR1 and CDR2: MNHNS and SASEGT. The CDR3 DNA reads TGTGCCAGCAGTGGACTAGCGGGGGCCTCCACAGATACGCAGTATTTT. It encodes CASSGLAGASTDTQYF.

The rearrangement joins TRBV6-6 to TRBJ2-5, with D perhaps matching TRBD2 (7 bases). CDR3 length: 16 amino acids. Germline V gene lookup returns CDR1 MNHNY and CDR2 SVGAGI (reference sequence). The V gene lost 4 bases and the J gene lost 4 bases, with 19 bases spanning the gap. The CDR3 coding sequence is TGTGCCAGCAGTTCCACAGGGAGGGGTAGCGTAGAGACCCAGTACTTC. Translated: CASSSTGRGSVETQYF.

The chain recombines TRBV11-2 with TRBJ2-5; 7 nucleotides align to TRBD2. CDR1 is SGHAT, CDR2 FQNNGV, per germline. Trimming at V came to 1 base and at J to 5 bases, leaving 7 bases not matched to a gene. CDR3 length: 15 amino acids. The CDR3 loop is CASSLGAGKRETQYF. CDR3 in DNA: TGTGCCAGCAGCTTAGGAGCGGGGAAAAGGGAGACCCAGTACTTC.

The CDR3 sequence is CASSEPPGQGISPLHF. The CDR3 nucleotides are TGTGCCAGCAGTGAACCTCCGGGACAGGGTATCTCACCCCTCCACTTT. V usage is TRBV6-1 and J usage is TRBJ1-6, with 9 bases aligning to TRBD1. The junction had 9 bases not matched to a gene; V was cut back by 2 bases and J by 10 bases. The CDR3 sequence is 16 residues long. CDR1 MNHNS and CDR2 SASEGT come from the germline V gene.

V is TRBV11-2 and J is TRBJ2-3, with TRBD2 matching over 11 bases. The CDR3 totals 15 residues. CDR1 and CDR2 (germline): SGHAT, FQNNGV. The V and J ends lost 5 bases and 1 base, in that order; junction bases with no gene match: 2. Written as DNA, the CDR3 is TGTGCCAGCAGCCCGACTAGCGGGGGCACAGATACGCAGTATTTT. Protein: CASSPTSGGTDTQYF.

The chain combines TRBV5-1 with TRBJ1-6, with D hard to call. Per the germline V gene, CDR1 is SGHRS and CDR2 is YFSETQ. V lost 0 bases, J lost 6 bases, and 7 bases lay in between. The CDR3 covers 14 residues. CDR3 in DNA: TGCGCCAGCAGCTTGGCTCCCCTTAATTCACCCCTCCACTTT. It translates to CASSLAPLNSPLHF.

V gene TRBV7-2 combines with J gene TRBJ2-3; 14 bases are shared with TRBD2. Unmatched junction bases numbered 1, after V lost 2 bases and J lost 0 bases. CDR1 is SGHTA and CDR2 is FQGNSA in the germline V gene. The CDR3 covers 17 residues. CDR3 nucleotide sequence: TGTGCCAGCAGCTTACGACTAGCGGGAGGGAGCACAGATACGCAGTATTTT. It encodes CASSLRLAGGSTDTQYF.

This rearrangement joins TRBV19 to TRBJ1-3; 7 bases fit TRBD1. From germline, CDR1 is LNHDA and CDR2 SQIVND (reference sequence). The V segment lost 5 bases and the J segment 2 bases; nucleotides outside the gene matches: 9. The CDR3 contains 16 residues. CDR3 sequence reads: CASSQRQGIAGNTIYF. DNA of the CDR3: TGTGCCAGTAGTCAAAGACAGGGCATCGCTGGAAACACCATATATTTT.

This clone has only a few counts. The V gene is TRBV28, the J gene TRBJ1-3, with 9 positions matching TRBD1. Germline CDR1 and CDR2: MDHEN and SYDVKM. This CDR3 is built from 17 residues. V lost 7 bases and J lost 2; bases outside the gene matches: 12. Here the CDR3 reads CASTSSSGTGTGNTIYF. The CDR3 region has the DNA TGTGCCAGCACCTCATCCTCCGGGACAGGGACTGGAAACACCATATATTTT. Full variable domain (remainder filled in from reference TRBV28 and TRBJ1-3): DVKVTQSSRYLVKRTGEKVFLECVQDMDHENMFWYRQDPGLGLRLIYFSYDVKMKEKGDIPEGYSVSREKKERFSLILESASTNQTSMYLCASTSSSGTGTGNTIYFGEGSWLTVV.

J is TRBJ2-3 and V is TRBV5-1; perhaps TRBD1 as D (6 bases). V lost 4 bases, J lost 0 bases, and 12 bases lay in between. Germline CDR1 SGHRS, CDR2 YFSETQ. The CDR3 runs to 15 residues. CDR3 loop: CASSRTGTSTDTQYF. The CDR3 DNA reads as TGCGCCAGCAGCCGAACCGGGACAAGCACAGATACGCAGTATTTT.